Described below is a single T cell receptor beta chain sequence and its context. Antigen: not known. Here immunoSEQ multiplex PCR was the method, and the copy in TCRdb shows in-frame clones only, minus some. The sample consists of approximately 100,000 clones, about 87% of them appearing once. The source of the sample is a study of T cell responses to AZD1222 COVID-19 vaccine. Study-wide results and limits: Scientists sampled the repertoires only once the peak T cell response had passed.

Germline assignment: CDR1 SGHVS and CDR2 FNYEAQ. This CDR3 region has 14 residues. V was pared by 2 bases and J by 0 bases, with 8 bases between. The source of this sequence is an adult who received the AZD1222 COVID-19 vaccine. The input for sequencing was peripheral blood, taken 28 days after the second AZD1222 dose. The chain uses TRBV7-6 and TRBJ2-7; TRBD2 is a possible D gene (6 bases). CDR3 residues: CASSLRESSYEQYF. CDR3 sequence (DNA): TGTGCCAGCAGCTTACGGGAGAGCTCCTACGAGCAGTACTTC.